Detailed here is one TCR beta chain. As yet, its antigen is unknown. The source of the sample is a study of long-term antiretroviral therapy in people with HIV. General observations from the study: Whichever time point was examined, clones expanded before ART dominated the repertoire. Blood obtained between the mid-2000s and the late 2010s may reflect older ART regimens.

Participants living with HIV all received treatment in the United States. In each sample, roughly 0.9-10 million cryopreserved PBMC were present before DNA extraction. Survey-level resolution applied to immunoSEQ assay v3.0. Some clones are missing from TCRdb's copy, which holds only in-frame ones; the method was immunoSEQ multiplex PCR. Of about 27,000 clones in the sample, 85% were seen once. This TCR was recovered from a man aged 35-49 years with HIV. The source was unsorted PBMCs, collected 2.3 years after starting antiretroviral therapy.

In DNA, the CDR3 is TGTGCCAGCAGCTTAGTCCGGGGACACTATGGCTACACCTTC. This codes for CASSLVRGHYGYTF. V usage is TRBV11-2 and J usage is TRBJ1-2; tentatively, D is TRBD1 (5 bases). The CDR3 covers 14 residues. Deletions cut 1 base from V and 3 bases from J, with 9 bases between. Germline CDR1 is SGHAT and CDR2 is FQNNGV.